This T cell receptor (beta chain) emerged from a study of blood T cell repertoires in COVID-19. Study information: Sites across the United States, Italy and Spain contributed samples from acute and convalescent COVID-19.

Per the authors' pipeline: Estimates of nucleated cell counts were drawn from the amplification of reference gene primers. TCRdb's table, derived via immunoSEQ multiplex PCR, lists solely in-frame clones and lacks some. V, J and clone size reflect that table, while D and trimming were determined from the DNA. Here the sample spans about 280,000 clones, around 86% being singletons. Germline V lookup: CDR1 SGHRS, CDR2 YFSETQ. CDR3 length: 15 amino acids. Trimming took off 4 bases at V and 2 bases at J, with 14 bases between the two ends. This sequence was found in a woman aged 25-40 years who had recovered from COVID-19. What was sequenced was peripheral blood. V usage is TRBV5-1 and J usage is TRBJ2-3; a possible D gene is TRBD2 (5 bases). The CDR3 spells CASSPSRVSTDTQYF. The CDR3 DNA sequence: TGCGCCAGCAGCCCTAGCCGAGTCTCCACAGATACGCAGTATTTT.